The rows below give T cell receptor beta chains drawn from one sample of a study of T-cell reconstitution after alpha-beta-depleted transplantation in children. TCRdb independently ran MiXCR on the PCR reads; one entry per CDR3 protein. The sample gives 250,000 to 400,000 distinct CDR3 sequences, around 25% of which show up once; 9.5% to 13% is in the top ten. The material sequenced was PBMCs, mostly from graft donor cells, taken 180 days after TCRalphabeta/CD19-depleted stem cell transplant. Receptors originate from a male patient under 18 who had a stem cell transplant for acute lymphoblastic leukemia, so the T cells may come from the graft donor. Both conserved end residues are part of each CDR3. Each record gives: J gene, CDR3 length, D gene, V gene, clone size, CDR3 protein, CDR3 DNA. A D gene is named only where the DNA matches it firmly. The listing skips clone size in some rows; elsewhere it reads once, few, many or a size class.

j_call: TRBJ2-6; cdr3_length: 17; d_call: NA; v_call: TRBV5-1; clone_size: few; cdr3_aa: CASSPNPWSSGANVLTF; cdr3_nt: TGCGCCAGCAGCCCAAACCCGTGGAGCTCTGGGGCCAACGTCCTGACTTTC
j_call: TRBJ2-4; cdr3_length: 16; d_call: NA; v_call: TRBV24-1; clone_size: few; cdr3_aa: CATTPGQLLAKNIQYF; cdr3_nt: TGTGCCACCACTCCCGGACAGCTGTTAGCCAAAAACATTCAGTACTTC
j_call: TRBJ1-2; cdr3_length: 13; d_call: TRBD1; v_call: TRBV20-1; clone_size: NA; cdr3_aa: CSASQGAVGGYTF; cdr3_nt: TGCAGTGCTAGTCAGGGGGCGGTTGGGGGCTACACCTTC
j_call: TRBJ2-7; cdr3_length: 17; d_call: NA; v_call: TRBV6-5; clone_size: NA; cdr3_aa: CASSYSGRAALGYEQYF; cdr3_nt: TGTGCCAGCAGTTACTCTGGAAGGGCGGCGTTGGGCTACGAGCAGTACTTC
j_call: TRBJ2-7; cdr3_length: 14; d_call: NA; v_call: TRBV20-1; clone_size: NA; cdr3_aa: CSAQTHQGFYEQYF; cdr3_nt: TGCAGTGCACAAACCCACCAGGGGTTCTACGAGCAGTACTTC
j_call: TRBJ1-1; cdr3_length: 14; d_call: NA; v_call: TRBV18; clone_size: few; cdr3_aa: CASSPGRGNTEAFF; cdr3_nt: TGTGCCAGCTCACCGGGACGGGGGAACACTGAAGCTTTCTTT
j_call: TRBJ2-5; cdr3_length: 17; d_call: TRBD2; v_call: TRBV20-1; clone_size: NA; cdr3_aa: CSATAGGPSRRQETQYF; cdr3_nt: TGCAGTGCTACGGCGGGAGGGCCTAGTAGAAGGCAAGAGACCCAGTACTTC
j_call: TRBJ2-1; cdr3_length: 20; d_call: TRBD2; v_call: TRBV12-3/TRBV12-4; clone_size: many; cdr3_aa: CASSLQAIGTSGWEYNEQFF; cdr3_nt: TGTGCCAGCAGCCTCCAGGCCATCGGGACTAGCGGGTGGGAGTACAATGAGCAGTTCTTC
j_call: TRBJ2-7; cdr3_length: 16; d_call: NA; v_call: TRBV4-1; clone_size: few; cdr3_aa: CASSQALQAATYEQYF; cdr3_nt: TGCGCCAGCAGCCAAGCCCTTCAGGCAGCTACCTACGAGCAGTACTTC
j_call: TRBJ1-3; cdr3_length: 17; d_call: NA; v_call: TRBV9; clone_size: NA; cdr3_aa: CASSVGQVQNSGNTIYF; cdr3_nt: TGTGCCAGCAGCGTAGGGCAGGTGCAAAACTCTGGAAACACCATATATTTT
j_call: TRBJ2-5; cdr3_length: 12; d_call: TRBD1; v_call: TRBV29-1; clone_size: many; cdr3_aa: CSFSGGLGTQYF; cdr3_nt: TGCAGCTTCTCAGGGGGTCTGGGGACCCAGTACTTC
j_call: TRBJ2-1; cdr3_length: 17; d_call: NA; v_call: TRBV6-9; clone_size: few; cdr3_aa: CASSLRIIASSYNEQFF; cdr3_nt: TGTGCCAGCAGTTTGCGAATAATAGCAAGCTCCTACAATGAGCAGTTCTTC
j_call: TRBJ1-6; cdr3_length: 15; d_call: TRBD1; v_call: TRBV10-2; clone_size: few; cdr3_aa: CASNPWTGANSPLHF; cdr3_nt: TGCGCCAGCAACCCCTGGACAGGGGCCAATTCACCCCTCCACTTT
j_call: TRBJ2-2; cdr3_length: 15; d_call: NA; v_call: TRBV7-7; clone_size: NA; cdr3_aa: CASSSGLLGKWELFF; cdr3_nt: TGTGCCAGCAGCTCGGGCCTGCTGGGGAAGTGGGAGCTGTTTTTT
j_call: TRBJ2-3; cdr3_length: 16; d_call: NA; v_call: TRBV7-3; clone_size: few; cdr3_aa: CASSLFTGYGTDTQYF; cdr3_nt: TGTGCCAGCAGCTTATTTACGGGGTACGGGACAGATACGCAGTATTTT
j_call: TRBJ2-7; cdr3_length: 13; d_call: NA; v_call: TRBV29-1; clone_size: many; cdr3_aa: CSVGDGSSYEQYF; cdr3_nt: TGCAGCGTTGGGGACGGGAGCTCCTACGAGCAGTACTTC
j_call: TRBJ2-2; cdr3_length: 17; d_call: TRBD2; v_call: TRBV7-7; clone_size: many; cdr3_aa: CASRTGLAGANTGELFF; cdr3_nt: TGTGCCAGCAGAACGGGACTAGCGGGTGCGAACACCGGGGAGCTGTTTTTT
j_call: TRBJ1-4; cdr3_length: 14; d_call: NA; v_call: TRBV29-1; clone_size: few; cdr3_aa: CSVENGQGDEKLFF; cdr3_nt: TGCAGCGTTGAAAACGGGCAGGGTGATGAAAAACTGTTTTTT
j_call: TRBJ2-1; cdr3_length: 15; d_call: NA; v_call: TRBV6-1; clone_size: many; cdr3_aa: CASSEPGLVNNEQFF; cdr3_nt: TGTGCCAGCAGTGAACCGGGACTGGTGAACAATGAGCAGTTCTTC
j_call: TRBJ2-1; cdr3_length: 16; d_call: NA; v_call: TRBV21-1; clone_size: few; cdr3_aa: CASSNGPYGGYNEQFF; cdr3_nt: TGTGCCAGCAGCAATGGCCCCTACGGGGGATACAATGAGCAGTTCTTC
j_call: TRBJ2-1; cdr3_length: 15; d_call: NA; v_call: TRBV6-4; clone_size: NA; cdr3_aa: CASSDLWGDWNEQFF; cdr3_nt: TGTGCCAGCAGTGACCTGTGGGGGGATTGGAATGAGCAGTTCTTC
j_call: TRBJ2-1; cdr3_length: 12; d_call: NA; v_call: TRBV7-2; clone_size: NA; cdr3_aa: CASSYGYNEQFF; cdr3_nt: TGTGCCAGCAGCTACGGCTACAATGAGCAGTTCTTC
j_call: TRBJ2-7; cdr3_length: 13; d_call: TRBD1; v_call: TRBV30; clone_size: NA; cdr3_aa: CAWDRDRGNEQYF; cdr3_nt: TGTGCCTGGGACCGGGACAGGGGGAACGAGCAGTACTTC
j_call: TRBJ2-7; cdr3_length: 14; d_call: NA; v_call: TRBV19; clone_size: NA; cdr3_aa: CASQPGTNTYEQYF; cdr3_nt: TGTGCCAGTCAACCCGGGACGAATACCTACGAGCAGTACTTC